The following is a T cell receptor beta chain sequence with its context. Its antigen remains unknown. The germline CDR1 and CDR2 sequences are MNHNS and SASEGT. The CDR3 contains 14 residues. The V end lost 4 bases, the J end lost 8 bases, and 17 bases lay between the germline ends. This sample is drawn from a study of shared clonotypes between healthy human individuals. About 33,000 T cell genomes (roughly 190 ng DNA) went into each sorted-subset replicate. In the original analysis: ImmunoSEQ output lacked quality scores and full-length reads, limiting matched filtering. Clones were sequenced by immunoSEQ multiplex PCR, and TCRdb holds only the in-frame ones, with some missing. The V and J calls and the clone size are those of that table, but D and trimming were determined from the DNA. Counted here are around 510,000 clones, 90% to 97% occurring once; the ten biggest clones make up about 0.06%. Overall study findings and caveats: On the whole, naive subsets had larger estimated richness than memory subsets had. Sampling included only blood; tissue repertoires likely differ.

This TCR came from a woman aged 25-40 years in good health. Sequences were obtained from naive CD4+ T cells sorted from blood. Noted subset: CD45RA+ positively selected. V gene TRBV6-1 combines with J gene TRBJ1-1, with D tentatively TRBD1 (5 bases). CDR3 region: CASSGRGGIREAFF. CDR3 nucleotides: TGTGCCAGCAGTGGCCGGGGGGGGATCCGAGAAGCTTTCTTT.